This T cell receptor beta chain came from a study of blood T cell repertoires in COVID-19. Across the study: Spain, Italy and the United States supplied samples that represented acute and convalescent COVID-19.

Per the authors' pipeline: Amplified reference gene primers provided the basis for estimating nucleated cell counts. Measured with immunoSEQ multiplex PCR; TCRdb has only the in-frame clones, and not every one. From that table come the V and J calls and clone size; the DNA was used to work out D and trimming. The data show tens of thousands of clones, 70% to 90% seen once. About this clone itself: One end of the junction varies from germline; a read error may be responsible.

CDR1 SSHAT and CDR2 FNYEAQ come from the germline V gene (reference sequence). CDR3 length equals 13 residues. The sample comprised peripheral blood. J is TRBJ1-1 and V is TRBV7-7; 9 nucleotides match TRBD1. This clonotype was obtained from a man between 60 and 75 years old with acute or convalescent COVID-19. The CDR3 loop reads CASSLDRGTEAFF. The CDR3 coding sequence is TGTGCTAGCAGCTTAGACAGGGGGACTGAAGCTTTCTTT.